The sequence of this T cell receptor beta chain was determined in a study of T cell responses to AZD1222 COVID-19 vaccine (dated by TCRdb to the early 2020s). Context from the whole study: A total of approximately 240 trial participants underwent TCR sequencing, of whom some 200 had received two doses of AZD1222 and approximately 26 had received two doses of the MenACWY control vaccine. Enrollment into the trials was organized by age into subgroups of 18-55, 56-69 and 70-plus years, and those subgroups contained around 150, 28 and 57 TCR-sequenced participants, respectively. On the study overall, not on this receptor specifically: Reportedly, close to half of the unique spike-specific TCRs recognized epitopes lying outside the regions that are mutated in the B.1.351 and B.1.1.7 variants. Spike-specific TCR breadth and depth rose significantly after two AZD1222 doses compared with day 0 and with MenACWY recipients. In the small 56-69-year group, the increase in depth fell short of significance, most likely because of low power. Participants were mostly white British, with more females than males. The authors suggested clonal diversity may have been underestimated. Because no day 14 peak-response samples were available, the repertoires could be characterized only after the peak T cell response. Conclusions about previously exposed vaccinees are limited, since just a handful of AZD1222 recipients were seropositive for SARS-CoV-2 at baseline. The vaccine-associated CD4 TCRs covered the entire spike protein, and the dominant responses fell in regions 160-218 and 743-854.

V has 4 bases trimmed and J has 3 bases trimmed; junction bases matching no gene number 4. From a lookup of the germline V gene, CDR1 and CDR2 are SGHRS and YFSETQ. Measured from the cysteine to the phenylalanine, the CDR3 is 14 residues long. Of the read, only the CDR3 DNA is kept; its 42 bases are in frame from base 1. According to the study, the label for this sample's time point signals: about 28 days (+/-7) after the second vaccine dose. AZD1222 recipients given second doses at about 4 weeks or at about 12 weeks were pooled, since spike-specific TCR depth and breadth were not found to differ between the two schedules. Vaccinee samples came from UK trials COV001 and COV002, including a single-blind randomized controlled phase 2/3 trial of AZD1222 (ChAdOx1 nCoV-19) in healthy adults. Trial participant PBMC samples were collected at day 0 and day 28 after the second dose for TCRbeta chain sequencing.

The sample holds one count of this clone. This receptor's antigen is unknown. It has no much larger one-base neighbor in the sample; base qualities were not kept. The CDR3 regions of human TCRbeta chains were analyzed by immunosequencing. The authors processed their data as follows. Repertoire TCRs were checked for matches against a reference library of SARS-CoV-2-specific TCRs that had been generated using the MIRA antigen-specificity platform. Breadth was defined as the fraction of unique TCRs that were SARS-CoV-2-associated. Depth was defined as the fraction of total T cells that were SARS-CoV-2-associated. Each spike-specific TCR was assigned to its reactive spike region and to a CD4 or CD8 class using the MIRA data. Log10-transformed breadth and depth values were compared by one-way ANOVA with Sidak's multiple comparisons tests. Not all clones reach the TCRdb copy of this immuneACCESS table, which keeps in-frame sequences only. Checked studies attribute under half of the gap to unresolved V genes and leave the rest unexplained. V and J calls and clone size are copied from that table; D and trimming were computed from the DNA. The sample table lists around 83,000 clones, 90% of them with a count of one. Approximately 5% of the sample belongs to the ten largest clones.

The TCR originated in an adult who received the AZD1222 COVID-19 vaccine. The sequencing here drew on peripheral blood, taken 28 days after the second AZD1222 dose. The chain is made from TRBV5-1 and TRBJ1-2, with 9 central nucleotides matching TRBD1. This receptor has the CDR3 CASSRTGADYGYTF. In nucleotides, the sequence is TGCGCCAGCAGCCGGACAGGGGCGGACTATGGCTACACCTTC.